These 3 T cell receptor beta chains were sequenced from one sample in a study of somatic mutations in cytotoxic T cells in rheumatoid arthritis. Here immunoSEQ multiplex PCR was the method, and the copy in TCRdb shows in-frame clones only, minus some. The sample lists roughly 17,000 clones; less than 85% were seen once. The specimen sequenced was CD8+ T cells sorted from blood. These receptor sequences come from a woman aged 35 to 49 with rheumatoid arthritis.

The chain carries TRBV6-1 and TRBJ2-1; D is ambiguous. This CDR3 is built from 15 residues. The germline V gene has CDR1 MNHNS and CDR2 SASEGT. Trimming shortened V by 5 bases and J by 6 bases, and 17 bases separated the two germline ends. CDR3 nucleotides: TGTGCCAGCAGTTTAGATGGATCGTCGGGCAATGAGCAGTTCTTC. This sequence encodes CASSLDGSSGNEQFF.

The chain uses TRBV19 and TRBJ2-1; TRBD2 agrees at 12 bases. Germline V lookup: CDR1 LNHDA, CDR2 SQIVND (reference sequence). The CDR3 has 19 residues. Germline trimming cut 3 bases from V and 0 bases from J; bases unmatched to any gene: 9. CDR3 region: CASSMTSGGLITSYNEQFF. The CDR3 bases are TGTGCCAGTAGTATGACTAGCGGGGGCCTAATAACCTCCTACAATGAGCAGTTCTTC.

The V call is TRBV30, the J call TRBJ1-6; a weak D match, TRBD1 (5 bases). CDR1 is GTSNPN, CDR2 SVGIG, per germline (reference sequence). The V end lost 0 bases, the J end lost 7 bases, and 10 bases lay between the germline ends. The CDR3 contains 14 residues. The CDR3 sequence is CAWSVGGGNSPLHF. The CDR3 DNA follows: TGTGCCTGGAGTGTCGGGGGAGGGAATTCACCCCTCCACTTT.